This TCR beta chain is from a study of T cell clonality in common variable immunodeficiency. TCRdb keeps only in-frame clones here, not all; method: immunoSEQ multiplex PCR. The table lists approximately 30,000 clones, with no singletons. Patients and controls were mostly of Caucasian heritage. Overall study findings and caveats: In common variable immunodeficiency, TCR beta chains reportedly carried fewer deletions and N-nucleotide insertions.

As concerns this clone: Its target is not known.

The receptor was isolated from a human donor with common variable immunodeficiency. The sample comprised peripheral blood mononuclear cells.

CDR3 sequence: CASSLLATQETQYF. The CDR3 bases that were read are TGTGCCAGCAGCCTGCTGGCGACACAAGAGACC. This chain connects TRBV7-2 to TRBJ2-5; D remains unclear. The observed sequence ends 3 residues before the CDR3 terminus, with the missing tail filled in from the germline J gene. Trimming pared 5 bases from V and 2 bases from J, leaving 12 bases between. CDR3 length: 14 residues. Germline assignment: CDR1 SGHTA and CDR2 FQGNSA.